This T cell receptor beta chain was found in a study of T cell responses to AZD1222 COVID-19 vaccine. In the study overall: Pooled samples include second doses given at about 4 or 12 weeks.

Per the germline V gene, CDR1 is SNHLY and CDR2 is FYNNEI. This CDR3 is 13 amino acids long. V shed 5 bases and J shed 5 bases, with 10 bases lying between them. This clone was seen once. Its antigen remains unidentified. Clones were read by immunoSEQ multiplex PCR, and TCRdb kept only the in-frame ones, dropping some. The sample has tens of thousands of clones, around 80% seen once. Notes on the study in general: Spike-specific TCR breadth and depth went up after people got two AZD1222 doses. Spike-wide vaccine-associated CD4 TCRs dominated at 160-218 and 743-854.

The chain has TRBV2 and TRBJ2-1; unclear D gene. The TCR sequence derives from an adult in good health. Sequenced material: peripheral blood, taken on day 0 of AZD1222 vaccination. The CDR3 nucleotides read TGTGCCAGCAGTTACGGACGGGACAATGAGCAGTTCTTC. Translation: CASSYGRDNEQFF.